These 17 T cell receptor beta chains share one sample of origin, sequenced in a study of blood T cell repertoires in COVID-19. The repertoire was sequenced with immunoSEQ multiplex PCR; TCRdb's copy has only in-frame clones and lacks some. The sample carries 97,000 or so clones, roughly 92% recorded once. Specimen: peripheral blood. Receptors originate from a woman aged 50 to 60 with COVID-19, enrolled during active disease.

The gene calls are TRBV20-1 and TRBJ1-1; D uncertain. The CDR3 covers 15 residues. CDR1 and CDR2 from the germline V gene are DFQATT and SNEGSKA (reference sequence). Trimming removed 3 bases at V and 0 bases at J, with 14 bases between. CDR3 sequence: CSASAPGRMNTEAFF. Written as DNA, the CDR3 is TGCAGTGCTAGTGCCCCGGGTCGTATGAACACTGAAGCTTTCTTT.

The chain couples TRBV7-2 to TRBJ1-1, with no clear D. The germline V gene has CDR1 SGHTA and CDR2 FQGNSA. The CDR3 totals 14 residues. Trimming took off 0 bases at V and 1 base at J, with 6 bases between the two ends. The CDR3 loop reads CASSLASGNTEAFF. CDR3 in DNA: TGTGCCAGCAGCTTAGCATCGGGGAACACTGAAGCTTTCTTT. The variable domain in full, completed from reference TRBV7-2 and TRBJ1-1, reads GAGVSQSPSNKVTEKGKDVELRCDPISGHTALYWYRQSLGQGLEFLIYFQGNSAPDKSGLPSDRFSAERTGGSVSTLTIQRTQQEDSAVYLCASSLASGNTEAFFGQGTRLTVV.

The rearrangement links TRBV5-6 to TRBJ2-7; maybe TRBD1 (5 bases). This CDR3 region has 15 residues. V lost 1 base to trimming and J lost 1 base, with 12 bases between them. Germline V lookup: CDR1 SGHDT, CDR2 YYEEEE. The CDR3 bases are TGTGCCAGCAGCTTGTGGGTCAGGGCGTCCTACGAGCAGTACTTC. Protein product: CASSLWVRASYEQYF. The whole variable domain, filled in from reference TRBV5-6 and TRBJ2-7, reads DAGVTQSPTHLIKTRGQQVTLRCSPKSGHDTVSWYQQALGQGPQFIFQYYEEEERQRGNFPDRFSGHQFPNYSSELNVNALLLGDSALYLCASSLWVRASYEQYFGPGTRLTVT.

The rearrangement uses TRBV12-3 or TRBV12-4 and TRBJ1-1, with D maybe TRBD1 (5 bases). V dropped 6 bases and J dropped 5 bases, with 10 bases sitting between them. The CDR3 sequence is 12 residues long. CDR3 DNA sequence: TGTGCCAGCAGACCCCGGGGGACTGAAGCTTTCTTT. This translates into CASRPRGTEAFF.

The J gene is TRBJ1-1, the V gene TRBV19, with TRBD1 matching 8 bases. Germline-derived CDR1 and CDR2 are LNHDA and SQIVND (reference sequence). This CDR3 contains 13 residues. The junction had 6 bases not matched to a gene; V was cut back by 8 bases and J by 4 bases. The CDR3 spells CASGTGRITEAFF. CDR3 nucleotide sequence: TGTGCCAGTGGGACAGGAAGAATCACTGAAGCTTTCTTT.

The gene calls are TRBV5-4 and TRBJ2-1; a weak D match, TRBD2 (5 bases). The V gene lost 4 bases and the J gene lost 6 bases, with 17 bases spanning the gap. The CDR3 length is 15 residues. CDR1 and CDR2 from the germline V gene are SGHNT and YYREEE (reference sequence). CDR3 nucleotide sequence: TGTGCCAGCAGCCACAGTGGACGGGAAGGCAATGAGCAGTTCTTC. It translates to CASSHSGREGNEQFF.

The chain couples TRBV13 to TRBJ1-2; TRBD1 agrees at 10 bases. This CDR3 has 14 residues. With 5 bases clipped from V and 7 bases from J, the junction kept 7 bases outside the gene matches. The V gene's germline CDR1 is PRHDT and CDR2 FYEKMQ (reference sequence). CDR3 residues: CASSTGTGVLGYTF. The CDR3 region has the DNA TGTGCCAGCAGCACCGGGACAGGGGTACTTGGCTACACCTTC.

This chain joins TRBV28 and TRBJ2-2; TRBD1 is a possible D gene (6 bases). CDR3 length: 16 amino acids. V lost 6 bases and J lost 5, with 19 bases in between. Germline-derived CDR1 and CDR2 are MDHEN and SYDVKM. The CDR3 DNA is TGTGCCAGCAGCGCCTTGACAGGCCCGGCAACCGGGGAGCTGTTTTTT. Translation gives CASSALTGPATGELFF.

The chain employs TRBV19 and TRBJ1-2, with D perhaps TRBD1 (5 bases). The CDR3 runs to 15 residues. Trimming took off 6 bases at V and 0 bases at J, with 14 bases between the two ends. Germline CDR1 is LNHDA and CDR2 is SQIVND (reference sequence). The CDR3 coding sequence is TGTGCCAGTAGGCTAGGACAAAGAGCTAACTATGGCTACACCTTC. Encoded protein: CASRLGQRANYGYTF.

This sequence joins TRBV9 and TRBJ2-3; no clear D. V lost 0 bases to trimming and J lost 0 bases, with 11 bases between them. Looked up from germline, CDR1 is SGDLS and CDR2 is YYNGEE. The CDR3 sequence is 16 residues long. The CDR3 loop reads CASSVGRGPSTDTQYF. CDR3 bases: TGTGCCAGCAGCGTAGGTCGCGGCCCTAGCACAGATACGCAGTATTTT.

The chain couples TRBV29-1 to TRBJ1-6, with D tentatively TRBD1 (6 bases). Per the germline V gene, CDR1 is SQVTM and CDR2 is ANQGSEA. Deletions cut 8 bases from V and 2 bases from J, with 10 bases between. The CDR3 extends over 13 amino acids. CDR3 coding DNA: TGCAGCATCGGACAGACCTATAATTCACCCCTCCACTTT. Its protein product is CSIGQTYNSPLHF.

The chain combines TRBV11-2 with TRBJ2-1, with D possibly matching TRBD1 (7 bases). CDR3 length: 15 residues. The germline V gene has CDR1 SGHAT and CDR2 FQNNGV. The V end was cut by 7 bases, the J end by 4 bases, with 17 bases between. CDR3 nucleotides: TGTGCCAGCACCCTCGCAGGGGGGACATACAATGAGCAGTTCTTC. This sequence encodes CASTLAGGTYNEQFF.

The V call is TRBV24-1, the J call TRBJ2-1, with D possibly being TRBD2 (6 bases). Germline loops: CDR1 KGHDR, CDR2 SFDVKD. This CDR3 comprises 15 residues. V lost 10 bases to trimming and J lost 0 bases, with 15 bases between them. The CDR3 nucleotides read TGTGCCACTCAGAGCGGGTCCTACTCCTACAATGAGCAGTTCTTC. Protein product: CATQSGSYSYNEQFF.

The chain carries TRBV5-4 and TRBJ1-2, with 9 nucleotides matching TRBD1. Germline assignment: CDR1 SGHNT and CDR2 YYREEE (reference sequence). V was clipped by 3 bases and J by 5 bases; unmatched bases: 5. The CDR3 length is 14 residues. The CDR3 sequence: CASSSRDRAYGYTF. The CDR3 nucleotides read TGTGCCAGCAGCTCCCGGGACAGGGCTTATGGCTACACCTTC.

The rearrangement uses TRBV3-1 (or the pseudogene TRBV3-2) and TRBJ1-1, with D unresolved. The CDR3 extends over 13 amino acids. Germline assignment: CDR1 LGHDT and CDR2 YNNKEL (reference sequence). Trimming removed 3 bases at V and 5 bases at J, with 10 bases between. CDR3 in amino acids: CASSQRGETEAFF. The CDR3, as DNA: TGTGCCAGCAGCCAGCGCGGGGAAACTGAAGCTTTCTTT.

This CDR3 reads CASSERREQFF. As DNA, the CDR3 is TGTGCCAGCAGTGAACGGAGAGAGCAGTTCTTC. The chain employs TRBV6-1 and TRBJ2-1; no firm D call. CDR1 and CDR2 from the germline V gene are MNHNS and SASEGT. The CDR3 runs 11 residues. Trimming left V 2 bases short and J 10 bases short, with 6 bases between.

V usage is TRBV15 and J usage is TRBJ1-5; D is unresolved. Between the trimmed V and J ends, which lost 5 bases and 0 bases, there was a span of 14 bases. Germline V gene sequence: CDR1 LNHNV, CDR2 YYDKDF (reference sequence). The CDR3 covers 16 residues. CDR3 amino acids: CATSLPGGYSNQPQHF. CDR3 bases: TGTGCCACCAGCCTCCCCGGCGGGTATAGCAATCAGCCCCAGCATTTT.